This T cell receptor (beta chain) was documented in a study of human T cells and chemical hapten exposure. Via MiXCR, TCRdb re-called the RACE reads, giving one row per CDR3 protein. The sample has about 140,000 distinct CDR3 sequences, 12% seen once. The germline V gene has CDR1 SGDLS and CDR2 YYNGEE. The CDR3 sequence is 15 residues long. Between the trimmed V and J ends, which lost 0 bases and 2 bases, there was a span of 10 bases. This sample's time point: patch test 2, 6 weeks after DPC sensitization. Treatment indicated: therapeutic diphenylcyclopropenone sensitization with weekly scalp DPC. This receptor was taken from a woman between 50 and 59 years old with alopecia areata. Some clones in this sample may be carry-over from other donors' samples. The J gene is TRBJ2-3, the V gene TRBV9; D gene uncertain. The sample here was whole blood, taken in connection with sensitization to the hapten diphenylcyclopropenone (DPC). CDR3: CASSVGEATTDTQYF. The CDR3 DNA reads as TGTGCCAGCAGCGTAGGGGAAGCGACCACAGATACGCAGTATTTT.